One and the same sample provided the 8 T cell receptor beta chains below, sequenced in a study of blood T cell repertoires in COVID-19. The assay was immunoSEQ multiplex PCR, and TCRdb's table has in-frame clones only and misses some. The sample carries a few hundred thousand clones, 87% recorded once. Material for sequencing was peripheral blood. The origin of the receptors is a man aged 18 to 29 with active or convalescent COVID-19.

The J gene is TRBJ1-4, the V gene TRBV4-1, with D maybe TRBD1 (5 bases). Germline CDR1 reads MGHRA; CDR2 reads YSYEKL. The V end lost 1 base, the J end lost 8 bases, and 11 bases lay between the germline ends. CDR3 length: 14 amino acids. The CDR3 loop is CASSQGWGAEKLFF. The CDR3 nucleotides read TGCGCCAGCAGCCAAGGCTGGGGCGCCGAAAAACTGTTTTTT.

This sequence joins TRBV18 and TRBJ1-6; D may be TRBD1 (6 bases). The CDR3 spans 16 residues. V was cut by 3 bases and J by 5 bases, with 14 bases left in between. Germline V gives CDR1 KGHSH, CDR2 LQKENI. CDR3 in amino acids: CASSPLRTENNSPLHF. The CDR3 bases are TGTGCCAGCTCACCTCTTCGGACAGAAAATAATTCACCCCTCCACTTT.

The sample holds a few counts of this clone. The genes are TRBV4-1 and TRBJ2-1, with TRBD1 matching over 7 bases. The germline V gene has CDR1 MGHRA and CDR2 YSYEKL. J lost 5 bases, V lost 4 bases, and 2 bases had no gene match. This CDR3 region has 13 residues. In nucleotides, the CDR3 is TGCGCCAGCAGCCCGGGACAGAACAATGAGCAGTTCTTC. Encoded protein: CASSPGQNNEQFF.

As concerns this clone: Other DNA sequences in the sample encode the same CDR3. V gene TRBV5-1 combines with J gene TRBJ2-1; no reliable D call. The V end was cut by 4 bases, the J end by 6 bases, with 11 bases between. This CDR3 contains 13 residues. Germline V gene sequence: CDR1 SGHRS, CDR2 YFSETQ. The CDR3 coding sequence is TGCGCCAGCAGCCTCCTAGAAGGCAATGAGCAGTTCTTC. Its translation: CASSLLEGNEQFF.

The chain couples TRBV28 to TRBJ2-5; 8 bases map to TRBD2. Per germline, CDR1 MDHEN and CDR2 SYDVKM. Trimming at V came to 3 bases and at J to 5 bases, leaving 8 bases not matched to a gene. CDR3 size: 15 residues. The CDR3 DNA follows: TGTGCCAGCAGTTTTTCCGGGACTAGGGCGGAGACCCAGTACTTC. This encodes CASSFSGTRAETQYF.

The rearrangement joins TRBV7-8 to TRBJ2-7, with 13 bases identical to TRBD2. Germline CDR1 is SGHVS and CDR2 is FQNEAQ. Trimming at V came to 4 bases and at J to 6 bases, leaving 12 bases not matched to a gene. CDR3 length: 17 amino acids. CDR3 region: CASSSTMRTSGRSEQYF. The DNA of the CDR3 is TGTGCCAGCAGCTCCACGATGAGGACTAGCGGGAGAAGCGAGCAGTACTTC.

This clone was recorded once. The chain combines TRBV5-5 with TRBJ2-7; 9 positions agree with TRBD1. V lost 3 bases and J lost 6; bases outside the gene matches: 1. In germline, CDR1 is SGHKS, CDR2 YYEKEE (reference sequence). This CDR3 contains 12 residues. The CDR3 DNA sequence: TGTGCCAGCAGCTCGACAGGGGGCGAGCAGTACTTC. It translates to CASSSTGGEQYF.

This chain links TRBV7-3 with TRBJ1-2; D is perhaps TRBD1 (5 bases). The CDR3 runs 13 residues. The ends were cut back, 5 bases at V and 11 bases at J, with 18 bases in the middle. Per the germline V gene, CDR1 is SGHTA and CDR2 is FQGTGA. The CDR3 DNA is TGTGCCAGCAGCCGGGGGGAAGGTGGGTTATACACCTTC. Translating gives CASSRGEGGLYTF.